Shown below are 3 T cell receptor beta chains from a single sample sequenced in a study of Graves' ophthalmopathy and Graves' hyperthyroidism. CDR3 regions of TCR beta were amplified from RNA transcripts. HTBI primers were used in a first-round RT-PCR, which preceded a second-round multiplex PCR. One entry per CDR3 protein, called by TCRdb with MiXCR from the multiplex PCR reads. The repertoire holds almost 400,000 distinct CDR3 sequences, with around 17% as singletons. The sequencing input was peripheral blood. These receptors all stem from a woman aged 18 to 35 with Graves' ophthalmopathy.

The chain uses TRBV7-9 and TRBJ2-4; 11 bases are a match to TRBD1. The CDR3 contains 12 residues. CDR1 is SEHNR and CDR2 is FQNEAQ in the germline V gene (reference sequence). After removal of 0 bases from V and 16 bases from J, the junction contained 2 bases not matched to a gene. In DNA form, the CDR3 reads TGTGCCAGCAGCTTAGCAGGGACAGGGGGATACTTC. Protein sequence: CASSLAGTGGYF.

The genes are TRBV28 and TRBJ1-2, with 8 bases lining up with TRBD1. The CDR3 sequence is 14 residues long. Per the germline V gene, CDR1 is MDHEN and CDR2 is SYDVKM. V shed 5 bases, J shed 4 bases, and the junction held 6 bases outside the gene matches. The DNA of the CDR3 is TGTGCCAGCAGTCCGGACAGGGAATTCTATGGCTACACCTTC. Encoded protein: CASSPDREFYGYTF.

At least ten counts were recorded for this clonotype. CDR3 DNA: TGTGCCAGCAGCTTAATTTGGCGAGGAAACACCATATATTTT. Residues: CASSLIWRGNTIYF. This sequence joins TRBV11-2 and TRBJ1-3; the D is unclear. Trimming left V 2 bases short and J 4 bases short, with 9 bases between. The V gene's germline CDR1 is SGHAT and CDR2 FQNNGV. CDR3 length equals 14 residues.